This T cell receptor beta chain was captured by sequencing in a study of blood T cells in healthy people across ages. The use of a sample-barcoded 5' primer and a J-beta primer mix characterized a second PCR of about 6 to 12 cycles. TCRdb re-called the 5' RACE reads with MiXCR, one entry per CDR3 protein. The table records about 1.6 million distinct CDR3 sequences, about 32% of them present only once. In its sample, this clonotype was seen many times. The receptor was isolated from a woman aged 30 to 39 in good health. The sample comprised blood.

The CDR3 is CASSVVDSSYEQYF. CDR3 coding DNA: TGTGCCAGCAGCGTAGTTGACTCCTCCTACGAGCAGTACTTC. V usage is TRBV9 and J usage is TRBJ2-7; no clear D. Per germline, CDR1 SGDLS and CDR2 YYNGEE. The length of the CDR3 is 14 residues. V was clipped by 0 bases and J by 0 bases, with 7 bases between them.